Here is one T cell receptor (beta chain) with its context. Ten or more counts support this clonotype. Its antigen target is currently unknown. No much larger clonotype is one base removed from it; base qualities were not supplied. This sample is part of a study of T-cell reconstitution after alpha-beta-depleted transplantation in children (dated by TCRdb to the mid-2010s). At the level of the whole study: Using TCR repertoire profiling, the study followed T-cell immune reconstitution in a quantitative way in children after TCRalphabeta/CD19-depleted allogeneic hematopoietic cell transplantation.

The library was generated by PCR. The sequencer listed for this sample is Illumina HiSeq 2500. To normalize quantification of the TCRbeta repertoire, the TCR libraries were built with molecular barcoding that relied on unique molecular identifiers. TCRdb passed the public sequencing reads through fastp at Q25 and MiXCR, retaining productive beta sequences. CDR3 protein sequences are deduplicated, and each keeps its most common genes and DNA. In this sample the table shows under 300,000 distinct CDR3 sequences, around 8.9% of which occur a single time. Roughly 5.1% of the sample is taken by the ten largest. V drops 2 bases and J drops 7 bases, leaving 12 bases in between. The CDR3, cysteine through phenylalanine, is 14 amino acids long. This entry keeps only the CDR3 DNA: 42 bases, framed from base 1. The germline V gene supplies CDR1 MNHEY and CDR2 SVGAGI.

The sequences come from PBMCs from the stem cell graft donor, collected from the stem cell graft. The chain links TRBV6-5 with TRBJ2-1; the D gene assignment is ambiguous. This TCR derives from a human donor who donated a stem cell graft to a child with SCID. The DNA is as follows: TGTGCCAGCAGTTACGTTGTGTTCGGGAATGAGCAGTTCTTC. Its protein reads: CASSYVVFGNEQFF.